What follows describes a single TCR beta chain. Source study methods: The assay estimated nucleated cells by amplifying reference gene primers. Assay used: immunoSEQ multiplex PCR; TCRdb lists only in-frame clones, some missing. That table is the source of V, J and clone size, and D and trimming were worked out from the DNA. The sample has about 170,000 clones, over 80% seen once. This sample was taken from a study of blood T cell repertoires in COVID-19. CDR1 and CDR2 (germline): MNHNY, SVGAGI (reference sequence). With V trimmed by 5 bases and J by 2 bases, 5 bases remained unmatched. The CDR3 spans 15 residues. During active infection, Seattle patients enrolled and were then monitored through disease.

The origin of this receptor is a woman of 80 years or more with COVID-19, enrolled during active disease. Sequencing was carried out using peripheral blood. The chain combines TRBV6-6 with TRBJ1-5; 8 nucleotides match TRBD1. The CDR3 loop reads CASSIGQGGNQPQHF. CDR3 nucleotide sequence: TGTGCCAGCAGTATCGGACAGGGTGGCAATCAGCCCCAGCATTTT.